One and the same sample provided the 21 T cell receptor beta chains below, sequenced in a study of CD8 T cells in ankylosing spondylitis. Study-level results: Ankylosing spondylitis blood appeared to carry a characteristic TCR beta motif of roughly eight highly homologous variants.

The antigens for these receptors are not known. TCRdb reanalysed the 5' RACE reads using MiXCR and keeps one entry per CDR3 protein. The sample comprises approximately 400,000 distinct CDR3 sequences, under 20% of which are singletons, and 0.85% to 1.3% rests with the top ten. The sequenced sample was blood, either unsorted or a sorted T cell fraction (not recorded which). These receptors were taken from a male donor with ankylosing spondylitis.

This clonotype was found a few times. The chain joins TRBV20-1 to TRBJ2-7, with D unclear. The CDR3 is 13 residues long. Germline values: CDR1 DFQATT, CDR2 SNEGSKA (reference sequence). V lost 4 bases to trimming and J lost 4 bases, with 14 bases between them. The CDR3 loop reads CSANPGLRYEQYF. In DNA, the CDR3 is TGCAGTGCTAACCCGGGTCTTCGGTACGAGCAGTACTTC.

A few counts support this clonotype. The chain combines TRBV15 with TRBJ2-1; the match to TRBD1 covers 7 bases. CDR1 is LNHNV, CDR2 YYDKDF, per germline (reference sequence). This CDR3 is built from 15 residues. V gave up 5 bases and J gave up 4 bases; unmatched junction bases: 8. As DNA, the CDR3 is TGTGCCACCAGCGCCAGATTACAGGGGTACAATGAGCAGTTCTTC. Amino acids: CATSARLQGYNEQFF. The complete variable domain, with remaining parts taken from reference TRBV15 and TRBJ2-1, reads DAMVIQNPRYQVTQFGKPVTLSCSQTLNHNVMYWYQQKSSQAPKLLFHYYDKDFNNEADTPDNFQSRRPNTSFCFLDIRSPGLGDTAMYLCATSARLQGYNEQFFGPGTRLTVL.

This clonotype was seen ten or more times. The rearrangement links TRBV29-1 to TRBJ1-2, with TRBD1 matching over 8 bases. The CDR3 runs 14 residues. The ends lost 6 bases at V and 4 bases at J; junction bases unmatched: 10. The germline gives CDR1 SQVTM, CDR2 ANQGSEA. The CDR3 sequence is CSVEVPDRVYGYTF. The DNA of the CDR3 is TGCAGCGTGGAGGTTCCGGACAGGGTCTATGGCTACACCTTC.

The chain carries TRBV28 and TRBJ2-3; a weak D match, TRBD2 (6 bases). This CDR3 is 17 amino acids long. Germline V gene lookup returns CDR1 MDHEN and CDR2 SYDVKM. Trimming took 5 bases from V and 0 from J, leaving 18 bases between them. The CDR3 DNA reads TGTGCCAGCAGTGCCTCCCCCGGGAGAACTAGCACAGATACGCAGTATTTT. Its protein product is CASSASPGRTSTDTQYF. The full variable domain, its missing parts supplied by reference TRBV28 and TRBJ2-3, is DVKVTQSSRYLVKRTGEKVFLECVQDMDHENMFWYRQDPGLGLRLIYFSYDVKMKEKGDIPEGYSVSREKKERFSLILESASTNQTSMYLCASSASPGRTSTDTQYFGPGTRLTVL.

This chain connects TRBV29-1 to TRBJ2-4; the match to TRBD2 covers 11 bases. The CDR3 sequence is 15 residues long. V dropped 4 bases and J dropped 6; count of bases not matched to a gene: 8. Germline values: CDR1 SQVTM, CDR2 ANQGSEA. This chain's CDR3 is CSVVKGTSGGNIQYF. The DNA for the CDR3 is TGCAGCGTTGTTAAGGGCACTAGCGGGGGAAACATTCAGTACTTC.

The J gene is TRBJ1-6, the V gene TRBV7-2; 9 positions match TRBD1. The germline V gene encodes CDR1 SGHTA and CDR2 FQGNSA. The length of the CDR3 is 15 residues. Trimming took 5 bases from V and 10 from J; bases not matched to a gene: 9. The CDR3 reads CASSLGDRVNSPLHF. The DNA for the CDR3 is TGTGCCAGCAGCCTAGGGGACAGGGTAAACTCACCCCTCCACTTT.

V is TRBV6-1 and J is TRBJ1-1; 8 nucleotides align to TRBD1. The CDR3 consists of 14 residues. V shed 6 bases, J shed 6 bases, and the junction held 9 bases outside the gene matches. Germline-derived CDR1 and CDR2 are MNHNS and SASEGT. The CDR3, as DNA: TGTGCCAGCAGGCGAGGACAGGGACCAGCTGAAGCTTTCTTT. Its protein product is CASRRGQGPAEAFF.

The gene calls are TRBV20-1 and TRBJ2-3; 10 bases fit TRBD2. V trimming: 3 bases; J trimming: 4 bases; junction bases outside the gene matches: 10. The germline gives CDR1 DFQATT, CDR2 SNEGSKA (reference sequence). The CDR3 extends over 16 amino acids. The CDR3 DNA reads TGCAGTGCTAGTTTGATCTCTAGCGGGAGTGCAGATACGCAGTATTTT. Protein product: CSASLISSGSADTQYF.

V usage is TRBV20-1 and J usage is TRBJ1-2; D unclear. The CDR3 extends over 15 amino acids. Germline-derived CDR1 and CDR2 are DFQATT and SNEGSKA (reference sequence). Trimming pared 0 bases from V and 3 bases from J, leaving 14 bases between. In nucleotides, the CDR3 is TGCAGTGCTAGAGATATGGCAGTCTGGGACTATGGCTACACCTTC. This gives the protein CSARDMAVWDYGYTF.

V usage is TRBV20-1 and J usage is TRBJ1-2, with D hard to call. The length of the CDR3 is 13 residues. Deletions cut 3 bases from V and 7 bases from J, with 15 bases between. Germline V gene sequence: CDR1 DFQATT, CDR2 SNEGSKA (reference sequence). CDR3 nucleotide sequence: TGCAGTGCTAGCGTCAACGGGGTGGGTGGCTACACCTTC. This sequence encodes CSASVNGVGGYTF.

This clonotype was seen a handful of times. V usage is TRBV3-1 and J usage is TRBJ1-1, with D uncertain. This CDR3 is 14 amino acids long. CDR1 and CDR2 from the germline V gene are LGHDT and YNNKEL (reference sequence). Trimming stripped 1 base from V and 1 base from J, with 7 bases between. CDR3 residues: CASSQGRTNTEAFF. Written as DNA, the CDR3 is TGTGCCAGCAGCCAAGGCCGGACGAACACTGAAGCTTTCTTT.

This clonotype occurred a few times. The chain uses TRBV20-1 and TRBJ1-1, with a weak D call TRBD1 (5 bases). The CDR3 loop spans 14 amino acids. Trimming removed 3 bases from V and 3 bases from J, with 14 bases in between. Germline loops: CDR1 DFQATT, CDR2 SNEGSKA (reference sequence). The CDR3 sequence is CSASGAPGDTEAFF. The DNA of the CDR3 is TGCAGTGCTAGCGGGGCCCCCGGAGACACTGAAGCTTTCTTT.

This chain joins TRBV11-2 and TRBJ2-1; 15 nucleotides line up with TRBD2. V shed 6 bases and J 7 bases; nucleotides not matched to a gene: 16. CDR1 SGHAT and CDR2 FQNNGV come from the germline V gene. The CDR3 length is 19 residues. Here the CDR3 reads CASSRTSGRASILRNEQFF. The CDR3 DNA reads TGTGCCAGCAGTCGGACTAGCGGGAGGGCCTCGATTCTGAGAAATGAGCAGTTCTTC.

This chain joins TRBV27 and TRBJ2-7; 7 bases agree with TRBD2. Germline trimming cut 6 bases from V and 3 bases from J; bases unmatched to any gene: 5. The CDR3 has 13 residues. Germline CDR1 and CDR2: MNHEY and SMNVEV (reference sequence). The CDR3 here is CASRGRVYYEQYF. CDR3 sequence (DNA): TGTGCCAGCAGGGGGAGGGTGTACTACGAGCAGTACTTC.

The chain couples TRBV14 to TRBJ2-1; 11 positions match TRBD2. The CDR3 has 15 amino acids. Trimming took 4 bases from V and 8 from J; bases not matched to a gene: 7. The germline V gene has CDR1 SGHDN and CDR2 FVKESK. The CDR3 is CASSRTSGRRYEQFF. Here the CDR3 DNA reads TGTGCCAGCAGCCGAACTAGCGGGAGAAGGTATGAGCAGTTCTTC.

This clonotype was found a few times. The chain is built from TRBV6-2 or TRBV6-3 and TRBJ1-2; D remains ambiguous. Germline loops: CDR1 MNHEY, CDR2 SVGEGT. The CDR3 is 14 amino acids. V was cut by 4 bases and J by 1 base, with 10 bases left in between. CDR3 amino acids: CASSSSTVNYGYTF. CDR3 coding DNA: TGTGCCAGCAGTTCCTCAACAGTTAACTATGGCTACACCTTC.

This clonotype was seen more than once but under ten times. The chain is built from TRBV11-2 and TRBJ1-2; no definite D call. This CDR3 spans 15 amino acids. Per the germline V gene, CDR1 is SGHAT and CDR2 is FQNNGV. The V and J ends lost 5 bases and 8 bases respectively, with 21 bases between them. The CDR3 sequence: CASSLRDESPGGYTF. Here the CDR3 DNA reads TGTGCCAGCAGCCTAAGGGATGAGAGTCCAGGCGGCTACACCTTC.

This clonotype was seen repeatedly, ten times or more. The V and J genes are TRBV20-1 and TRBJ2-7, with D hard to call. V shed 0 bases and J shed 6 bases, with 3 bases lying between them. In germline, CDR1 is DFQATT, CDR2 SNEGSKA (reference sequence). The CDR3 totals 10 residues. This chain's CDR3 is CSARDLEQYF. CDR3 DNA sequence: TGCAGTGCTAGAGATCTCGAGCAGTACTTC.

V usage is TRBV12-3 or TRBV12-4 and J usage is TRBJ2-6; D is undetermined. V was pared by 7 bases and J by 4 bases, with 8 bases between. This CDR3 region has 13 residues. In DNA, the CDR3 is TGTGCCAGCATCCAAAACGGGGCCAACGTCCTGACTTTC. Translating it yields CASIQNGANVLTF.

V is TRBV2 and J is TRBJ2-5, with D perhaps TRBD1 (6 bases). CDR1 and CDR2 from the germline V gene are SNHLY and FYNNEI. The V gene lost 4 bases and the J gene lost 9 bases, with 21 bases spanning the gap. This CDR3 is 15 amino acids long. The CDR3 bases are TGTGCCAGCAGTGCCCAGGGACCGATTGAGGGGGCCCAGTACTTC. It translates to CASSAQGPIEGAQYF. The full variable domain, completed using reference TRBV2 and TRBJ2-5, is EPEVTQTPSHQVTQMGQEVILRCVPISNHLYFYWYRQILGQKVEFLVSFYNNEISEKSEIFDDQFSVERPDGSNFTLKIRSTKLEDSAMYFCASSAQGPIEGAQYFGPGTRLLVL.

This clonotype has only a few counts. In DNA form, the CDR3 reads TGCAGTGCTCCCGGAGAACAGGGGGCGCTTGCAGATACGCAGTATTTT. It codes for CSAPGEQGALADTQYF. The rearrangement joins TRBV20-1 to TRBJ2-3; 9 bases map to TRBD1. CDR1 DFQATT and CDR2 SNEGSKA come from the germline V gene (reference sequence). V lost 5 bases, J lost 4 bases, and 13 bases stayed unmatched. This CDR3 comprises 16 residues.